A selection of T cell receptor beta chains follows, all from one sample in a study of regulatory T cells in long-lasting Graves disease. From the multiplex PCR reads, TCRdb called clonotypes with MiXCR, one entry per CDR3 protein. Counted here are roughly 380,000 distinct CDR3 sequences, approximately 15% occurring once; the ten biggest clones make up about 27%. These data were also reused for a study on T cells in Graves' hyperthyroidism and ophthalmopathy.

The sample consisted of peripheral blood mononuclear cells (PBMCs), taken at new diagnosis, from a patient treated with antithyroid drugs. The receptors derive from a middle-aged man with Graves disease. CDR3s include the opening cysteine and the closing phenylalanine or tryptophan. The order of the fields is CDR3 protein, D gene, V gene, J gene, CDR3 length. The D gene is left open where the match is weak.

cdr3_aa: CASSPGTGLRGDTQYF
d_call: -
v_call: TRBV5-1
j_call: TRBJ2-3
cdr3_length: 16

cdr3_aa: CATSRDAARGANVLTF
d_call: -
v_call: TRBV15
j_call: TRBJ2-6
cdr3_length: 16

cdr3_aa: CASSPGQGPSTDTQYF
d_call: TRBD1
v_call: TRBV18
j_call: TRBJ2-3
cdr3_length: 16

cdr3_aa: CASSLDRFEETQYF
d_call: -
v_call: TRBV5-6
j_call: -
cdr3_length: 14

cdr3_aa: CASSQTDTEAFF
d_call: -
v_call: TRBV3-1
j_call: TRBJ1-1
cdr3_length: 12

cdr3_aa: CASSRSLVRDRGWDTGELFF
d_call: TRBD1
v_call: TRBV12-3/TRBV12-4
j_call: TRBJ2-2
cdr3_length: 20

cdr3_aa: CASSISFVQGLDQPQHF
d_call: -
v_call: TRBV19
j_call: TRBJ1-5
cdr3_length: 17

cdr3_aa: CASTNGLAGGPVYF
d_call: TRBD2
v_call: TRBV12-3/TRBV12-4
j_call: TRBJ2-3
cdr3_length: 14

cdr3_aa: CASSYSFGQGRSYEQYF
d_call: -
v_call: TRBV6-2/TRBV6-3
j_call: TRBJ2-7
cdr3_length: 17

cdr3_aa: CASSLRDRQETQYF
d_call: TRBD1
v_call: TRBV6-1
j_call: TRBJ2-5
cdr3_length: 14

cdr3_aa: CASSLIPEETQYF
d_call: -
v_call: TRBV5-1
j_call: TRBJ2-5
cdr3_length: 13

cdr3_aa: CASSPSGGPGTDTQYF
d_call: TRBD2
v_call: TRBV6-1
j_call: TRBJ2-3
cdr3_length: 16

cdr3_aa: CASSPSFYEQYF
d_call: -
v_call: TRBV28
j_call: TRBJ2-7
cdr3_length: 12

cdr3_aa: CASSSRQGATDTQYF
d_call: TRBD1
v_call: TRBV12-3/TRBV12-4
j_call: TRBJ2-3
cdr3_length: 15

cdr3_aa: CATSQGYTQYF
d_call: TRBD1
v_call: TRBV30
j_call: TRBJ2-3
cdr3_length: 11

cdr3_aa: CASSLTSMNTEAFF
d_call: -
v_call: TRBV7-3
j_call: TRBJ1-1
cdr3_length: 14

cdr3_aa: CASRGTGTATVGQFF
d_call: TRBD1
v_call: TRBV2
j_call: TRBJ2-1
cdr3_length: 15

cdr3_aa: CASRRTVNEKLFF
d_call: -
v_call: TRBV6-2/TRBV6-3
j_call: TRBJ1-4
cdr3_length: 13

cdr3_aa: CASSYATGSSTDTQYF
d_call: TRBD1
v_call: TRBV6-2/TRBV6-3
j_call: TRBJ2-3
cdr3_length: 16

cdr3_aa: CASSFSQGPYNEQFF
d_call: -
v_call: TRBV7-6
j_call: TRBJ2-1
cdr3_length: 15

cdr3_aa: CASSPRAGTSGAQETQYF
d_call: TRBD2
v_call: TRBV18
j_call: TRBJ2-5
cdr3_length: 18

cdr3_aa: CASSRGTVQETQYF
d_call: TRBD1
v_call: TRBV28
j_call: TRBJ2-5
cdr3_length: 14

cdr3_aa: CSVQYSNQPQHF
d_call: -
v_call: TRBV20-1
j_call: TRBJ1-5
cdr3_length: 12

cdr3_aa: CASSSSLAVIYEQYF
d_call: TRBD2
v_call: TRBV7-9
j_call: TRBJ2-7
cdr3_length: 15

cdr3_aa: CASSLLNSGELFF
d_call: -
v_call: TRBV27
j_call: TRBJ2-2
cdr3_length: 13

cdr3_aa: CSASPDSAYEQYF
d_call: -
v_call: TRBV20-1
j_call: TRBJ2-7
cdr3_length: 13

cdr3_aa: CASSKGRTEAFF
d_call: -
v_call: TRBV7-9
j_call: TRBJ1-1
cdr3_length: 12

cdr3_aa: CASSTRTGEETQYF
d_call: TRBD1
v_call: TRBV7-6
j_call: TRBJ2-5
cdr3_length: 14

cdr3_aa: CASSLPGGNNQPQHF
d_call: TRBD1
v_call: TRBV28
j_call: TRBJ1-5
cdr3_length: 15

cdr3_aa: CASTLLGQPLDEQYF
d_call: TRBD1
v_call: TRBV5-1
j_call: TRBJ2-7
cdr3_length: 15

cdr3_aa: CASSPIRQGRLQLTF
d_call: TRBD1
v_call: TRBV6-1
j_call: TRBJ1-2
cdr3_length: 15

cdr3_aa: CRHPWDYYGYTF
d_call: -
v_call: TRBV29-1
j_call: TRBJ1-2
cdr3_length: 12

cdr3_aa: CSAEGSGTYEQYF
d_call: -
v_call: TRBV20-1
j_call: TRBJ2-7
cdr3_length: 13

cdr3_aa: CSICRGACDNEQFF
d_call: -
v_call: TRBV29-1
j_call: TRBJ2-1
cdr3_length: 14

cdr3_aa: CASSLAGPNTGELFF
d_call: TRBD2
v_call: TRBV5-1
j_call: TRBJ2-2
cdr3_length: 15

cdr3_aa: CASTHDSGGRTDTQYF
d_call: TRBD2
v_call: TRBV4-3
j_call: TRBJ2-3
cdr3_length: 16

cdr3_aa: CASSPGTGGAWSGGYTF
d_call: TRBD1
v_call: TRBV4-2
j_call: TRBJ1-2
cdr3_length: 17

cdr3_aa: CATSSFAYEQYF
d_call: -
v_call: TRBV15
j_call: TRBJ2-7
cdr3_length: 12

cdr3_aa: CASSLGQAGINTGELFF
d_call: TRBD2
v_call: TRBV5-1
j_call: TRBJ2-2
cdr3_length: 17

cdr3_aa: CASSLIGGLNTEAFF
d_call: -
v_call: TRBV18
j_call: TRBJ1-1
cdr3_length: 15

cdr3_aa: CASSHRQSTDTQYF
d_call: -
v_call: TRBV6-1
j_call: TRBJ2-3
cdr3_length: 14

cdr3_aa: CASSPFPGQPQHF
d_call: -
v_call: TRBV28
j_call: TRBJ1-5
cdr3_length: 13

cdr3_aa: CASSLIGSFTEAFF
d_call: -
v_call: TRBV7-9
j_call: TRBJ1-1
cdr3_length: 14

cdr3_aa: CASSPGQGGTGELFF
d_call: TRBD1
v_call: TRBV4-2
j_call: TRBJ2-2
cdr3_length: 15

cdr3_aa: CSATHPGVRSYTF
d_call: -
v_call: TRBV20-1
j_call: TRBJ1-2
cdr3_length: 13

cdr3_aa: CASSLTISSGANVLTF
d_call: -
v_call: TRBV7-9
j_call: TRBJ2-6
cdr3_length: 16

cdr3_aa: CASSYAQINTEAFF
d_call: -
v_call: TRBV6-5
j_call: TRBJ1-1
cdr3_length: 14

cdr3_aa: CASSVGQGAYGYTF
d_call: TRBD1
v_call: TRBV5-1
j_call: TRBJ1-2
cdr3_length: 14

cdr3_aa: CASTLSGGLSTDTQYF
d_call: TRBD2
v_call: TRBV11-1
j_call: TRBJ2-3
cdr3_length: 16

cdr3_aa: CASSFSSGGEQFF
d_call: TRBD2
v_call: TRBV7-3
j_call: TRBJ2-1
cdr3_length: 13

cdr3_aa: CASSMTPGGAGGQETQYF
d_call: TRBD2
v_call: TRBV28
j_call: TRBJ2-5
cdr3_length: 18

cdr3_aa: CASSTRLAGASPSTDTQYF
d_call: TRBD2
v_call: TRBV28
j_call: TRBJ2-3
cdr3_length: 19